This TCR beta chain was recorded in a study of blood T cell repertoires in COVID-19. For the study at large: Samples representing acute and convalescent COVID-19 were sourced from the United States, Italy and Spain. PBMCs, B-cell-depleted T cells, or T cells provided the cDNA or gDNA that made up the material.

Authors' processing steps: Quantification of nucleated cells was approximated via reference gene primer amplification. Only in-frame clones appear in the TCRdb table, and some are missing; sequencing was by immunoSEQ multiplex PCR. The V and J calls and the clone size are those of that table, but D and trimming were determined from the DNA. Of roughly 30,000 clones listed, around nine tenths are singletons. CDR1 SGHVS and CDR2 FQNEAQ come from the germline V gene. There are 16 residues in the CDR3. With 3 bases removed from V and 0 bases from J, the gap between germline ends came to 14 bases. The clonotype comes from a human donor in a cohort sampled during active COVID-19. This rearrangement joins TRBV7-8 to TRBJ2-5, with D perhaps TRBD2 (6 bases). Sequences were obtained from peripheral blood. In nucleotides, the CDR3 is TGTGCCAGCAGCTTCTCCCGTTGGAGGGACCAAGAGACCCAGTACTTC. Translating gives CASSFSRWRDQETQYF.